What follows are 32 T cell receptor beta chains derived from one specimen sequenced in a study of metastatic and nonmetastatic thyroid tumors. Patients were all untreated before their thyroid surgery. TCRdb re-called clones from the PCR reads using MiXCR. This sample has about 11,000 clones, with under 30% found just once. Specimen: tumor tissue. The origin of the receptors is a male donor with papillary thyroid cancer or a benign thyroid nodule (not recorded which). Some clones in this sample may be carry-over from other donors' samples.

This clone was recorded many times. The chain combines TRBV4-2 with TRBJ1-6; tentatively, D is TRBD1 (5 bases). The germline CDR1 and CDR2 sequences are LGHNA and YNFKEQ. The CDR3 is 17 residues long. The V gene lost 5 bases and the J gene lost 0 bases, with 14 bases spanning the gap. Written as DNA, the CDR3 is TGTGCCAGCAGCGCAGGGACGGATCGCTCCTATAATTCACCCCTCCACTTT. The encoded protein is CASSAGTDRSYNSPLHF.

This chain uses TRBV5-1 with TRBJ2-3; D tentatively fits TRBD1 or TRBD2 (5 bases each). V lost 4 bases and J 4 bases, leaving 13 bases between the germline ends. The germline V gene has CDR1 SGHRS and CDR2 YFSETQ. The CDR3 length is 14 residues. The CDR3 DNA reads TGCGCCAGCAGCCCGACCGGGGCCGCAGATACGCAGTATTTT. Protein sequence: CASSPTGAADTQYF.

The V call is TRBV20-1, the J call TRBJ2-1; possible D gene TRBD2, 6 bases. Trimming shortened V by 0 bases and J by 4 bases, and 25 bases separated the two germline ends. The CDR3 totals 19 residues. Germline CDR1 reads DFQATT; CDR2 reads SNEGSKA (reference sequence). CDR3 region: CSARDRLAGMETNYNEQFF. In nucleotides, the CDR3 is TGCAGTGCTAGAGATAGACTGGCGGGAATGGAGACCAATTACAATGAGCAGTTCTTC.

This clone is categorized as medium-sized. The rearrangement uses TRBV2 and TRBJ1-3; 7 bases agree with TRBD1. The CDR3 has 18 residues. Germline V gene data show CDR1 as SNHLY and CDR2 as FYNNEI. Unmatched junction bases numbered 16, after V lost 8 bases and J lost 0 bases. CDR3 in amino acids: CASRYQVGTAGSGNTIYF. For the CDR3, the DNA is TGTGCCAGCCGCTACCAGGTGGGGACAGCAGGCTCTGGAAACACCATATATTTT.

This clone has only a few counts. A junction boundary mismatches the germline segment, possibly from a read error. The chain combines TRBV6-2 or TRBV6-3 with TRBJ2-2; D may be TRBD1 or TRBD2 (5 bases each). Germline V lookup: CDR1 MNHEY, CDR2 SVGEGT. The CDR3 sequence is 13 residues long. For the CDR3, the DNA is TGTGCCAGCAAGATATCGGACACCGGGGATCTGTTTTTT. Amino acids: CASKISDTGDLFF.

This sequence joins TRBV6-1 and TRBJ2-7, with D perhaps TRBD1 (6 bases). With 1 base removed from V and 0 bases from J, the gap between germline ends came to 10 bases. The germline gives CDR1 MNHNS, CDR2 SASEGT. The CDR3 spans 15 residues. CDR3 sequence (DNA): TGTGCCAGCAGTGAAGGACAGGCGAGCTCCTACGAGCAGTACTTC. Protein product: CASSEGQASSYEQYF.

This clone came up a few times. The rearrangement links TRBV6-6 to TRBJ2-2; D ambiguous. The CDR3 extends over 16 amino acids. V lost 0 bases and J 4 bases, leaving 12 bases between the germline ends. In germline, CDR1 is MNHNY, CDR2 SVGAGI (reference sequence). The CDR3 here is CASSYSTEESTGELFF. Here the CDR3 DNA reads TGTGCCAGCAGTTACTCGACTGAGGAGAGCACCGGGGAGCTGTTTTTT.

This clone was detected ten times or more. The chain combines TRBV29-1 with TRBJ1-2, with D possibly matching TRBD1 (6 bases). The V and J ends lost 6 bases and 8 bases respectively, with 16 bases between them. Per germline, CDR1 SQVTM and CDR2 ANQGSEA. This CDR3 has 12 amino acids. CDR3 sequence (DNA): TGCAGCGTCGGGGGGGGGCGAGGGGGCTACACCTTC. This encodes CSVGGGRGGYTF.

This clone has a count of ten or more. A much bigger clone sits one base away, suggesting this may be a read error. The chain recombines TRBV6-2 or TRBV6-3 with TRBJ1-1; TRBD1 matches 7 bases. Germline V gene sequence: CDR1 MNHEY, CDR2 SVGEGT. This CDR3 has 13 amino acids. The CDR3 loop reads CAGSRQGPAEAFF. Here the CDR3 DNA reads TGTGCCGGCAGTCGACAGGGACCGGCTGAAGCTTTCTTT.

In this sample, this clone is medium-sized. The genes are TRBV19 and TRBJ2-7, with a possible D match to TRBD1 (8 bases). Per germline, CDR1 LNHDA and CDR2 SQIVND (reference sequence). Trimming shortened V by 6 bases and J by 3 bases, and 18 bases separated the two germline ends. CDR3 length equals 15 residues. For the CDR3, the DNA is TGTGCCAGTAGGCCCAACAGGGGGGGAGACTACGAGCAGTACTTC. Translating gives CASRPNRGGDYEQYF.

The chain combines TRBV7-3 with TRBJ1-2, with TRBD1 as a possible D gene (5 bases). Germline CDR1 SGHTA, CDR2 FQGTGA. V was cut by 3 bases and J by 5 bases, with 10 bases left in between. This CDR3 is built from 13 residues. The CDR3 DNA reads TGTGCCAGCAGCTTCTCCCAGGGATATGGCTACACCTTC. Its protein is CASSFSQGYGYTF.

By sample share, this clone is medium-sized. This chain connects TRBV10-3 to TRBJ2-2; D perhaps matches TRBD2 (6 bases). Trimming removed 2 bases at V and 2 bases at J, with 12 bases between. Germline CDR1 reads ENHRY; CDR2 reads SYGVKD. This CDR3 spans 16 amino acids. In DNA form, the CDR3 reads TGTGCCATCAGTGAGGGCGAGCGGGCAAACACCGGGGAGCTGTTTTTT. As protein: CAISEGERANTGELFF.

The chain joins TRBV30 to TRBJ2-2, with TRBD2 matching over 9 bases. Trimming removed 0 bases from V and 5 bases from J; junction bases left unmatched: 4. The CDR3 extends over 15 amino acids. The germline CDR1 and CDR2 sequences are GTSNPN and SVGIG (reference sequence). CDR3 sequence (DNA): TGTGCCTGGAGTGTCCCCAGCGGGAGGACCGGGGAGCTGTTTTTT. Its translation: CAWSVPSGRTGELFF.

V and J are TRBV20-1 and TRBJ2-3; 11 bases agree with TRBD2. There are 14 residues in the CDR3. Germline CDR1 DFQATT, CDR2 SNEGSKA (reference sequence). Germline trimming cut 3 bases from V and 5 bases from J; bases unmatched to any gene: 4. The CDR3 region has the DNA TGCAGTGCTAGGACTAGCGGGACAGTAGATACGCAGTATTTT. Amino acid sequence: CSARTSGTVDTQYF.

This clone occurred a few times. This clone may be a read error of a much larger clone one base away. In nucleotides, the CDR3 is TGCAGCGCTGCGAGAACAACAGGGGGCCAAGAGACCCAGTACTTC. Translation: CSAARTTGGQETQYF. The chain recombines TRBV29-1 with TRBJ2-5; TRBD1 matches at 8 bases. After removal of 7 bases from V and 1 base from J, the junction contained 11 bases not matched to a gene. Per germline, CDR1 SQVTM and CDR2 ANQGSEA. The CDR3 has 15 amino acids.

V is TRBV20-1 and J is TRBJ2-7; TRBD1 matches 7 bases. In germline, CDR1 is DFQATT, CDR2 SNEGSKA (reference sequence). Trimming at V came to 2 bases and at J to 3 bases, leaving 4 bases not matched to a gene. The CDR3 is 13 residues long. CDR3 nucleotide sequence: TGCAGTGCTAGACAGGGGGTCTTCTACGAGCAGTACTTC. Protein product: CSARQGVFYEQYF.

This clone came up a few times. The chain carries TRBV12-3 or TRBV12-4 and TRBJ1-2; tentative D call: TRBD1 (5 bases). This CDR3 region has 13 residues. V was pared by 5 bases and J by 8 bases, with 15 bases between. CDR3 protein: CASSLSGRSGYTF. CDR3 coding DNA: TGTGCCAGCAGTCTCTCGGGGCGTTCGGGCTACACCTTC.

The rearrangement joins TRBV24-1 to TRBJ1-2; 10 positions agree with TRBD1. The CDR3 runs to 14 residues. The V and J ends lost 12 bases and 7 bases, in that order; junction bases with no gene match: 13. Germline CDR1 is KGHDR and CDR2 is SFDVKD. CDR3 protein: CAAQGTGDGVGYTF. The DNA for the CDR3 is TGTGCCGCCCAGGGGACAGGGGACGGCGTTGGCTACACCTTC.

This clone has only a few counts. V usage is TRBV27 and J usage is TRBJ2-7, with D possibly TRBD2 on 6 matching bases. Germline lookup yields CDR1 MNHEY and CDR2 SMNVEV (reference sequence). This CDR3 has 12 residues. V was trimmed by 5 bases and J by 4 bases, leaving 9 bases between them. The CDR3 sequence is CASSLGGYEQYF. CDR3 nucleotide sequence: TGTGCCAGCAGTCTAGGAGGGTACGAGCAGTACTTC.

By share, this clone ranks as medium-sized. V is TRBV30 and J is TRBJ2-7; weak D call: TRBD2 (6 bases). CDR1 and CDR2 from the germline V gene are GTSNPN and SVGIG (reference sequence). Between the trimmed V and J ends, which lost 2 bases and 7 bases, there was a span of 15 bases. The CDR3 covers 13 residues. This CDR3 reads CAWSSGGAWEQYF. The DNA for the CDR3 is TGTGCCTGGAGTTCCGGAGGGGCGTGGGAGCAGTACTTC.

This clone occurred many times. The same CDR3 can be traced to other DNA sequences in this sample. J is TRBJ2-2 and V is TRBV5-4, with 7 bases identical to TRBD2. The V gene end was trimmed by 3 bases and the J gene end by 1 base; junction bases not matched to a gene: 6. The germline gives CDR1 SGHNT, CDR2 YYREEE (reference sequence). The CDR3 runs 16 residues. DNA for the CDR3: TGTGCCAGCAGCTCCCTTAGCGGGTGGAACACCGGGGAGCTGTTTTTT. Its protein is CASSSLSGWNTGELFF.

The rearrangement links TRBV5-1 to TRBJ2-1; no definite D call. Germline V gives CDR1 SGHRS, CDR2 YFSETQ. V was pared by 1 base and J by 8 bases, with 13 bases between. This CDR3 is built from 14 residues. This CDR3 reads CASSLTYRVDEQFF. The CDR3 DNA reads TGCGCCAGCAGCTTGACGTATCGGGTCGATGAGCAGTTCTTC.

This sequence joins TRBV4-2 and TRBJ1-1, with D perhaps matching TRBD1 (6 bases). Germline V lookup: CDR1 LGHNA, CDR2 YNFKEQ. The CDR3 sequence is 14 residues long. Trimming pared 3 bases from V and 1 base from J, leaving 9 bases between. CDR3: CASSQEQGNTEAFF. The CDR3 DNA follows: TGTGCCAGCAGCCAGGAACAGGGGAACACTGAAGCTTTCTTT.

This clone has at least ten counts. The chain joins TRBV19 to TRBJ2-5; 9 bases are shared with TRBD2. The CDR3 covers 16 residues. Germline trimming cut 6 bases from V and 9 bases from J; bases unmatched to any gene: 17. Germline V gene data show CDR1 as LNHDA and CDR2 as SQIVND (reference sequence). The CDR3 loop is CASSSRLAADKRAQYF. DNA of the CDR3: TGTGCCAGTAGCTCCAGACTAGCGGCTGACAAGAGGGCCCAGTACTTC.

This clone was detected a few times. A much bigger clone sits one base away, suggesting this may be a read error. The chain employs TRBV28 and TRBJ1-6, with no clear D. Germline loops: CDR1 MDHEN, CDR2 SYDVKM. The CDR3 is 14 amino acids. The CDR3 is CASNSLPYNSPLRF. The DNA for the CDR3 is TGTGCCAGCAACAGTCTGCCCTATAATTCACCCCTCCGCTTT.

By share, this clone counts as medium-sized. V and J are TRBV10-2 and TRBJ2-2; 7 positions agree with TRBD1. Germline CDR1 is WSHSY and CDR2 is SAAADI. The CDR3 totals 14 residues. J gave up 5 bases and V 8 bases, and 8 bases lay outside the gene matches. The CDR3 DNA follows: TGCGCCAGCCGATCCACAGGGGCTACCGGGGAGCTGTTTTTT. This sequence encodes CASRSTGATGELFF.

This clone has just a few counts. This chain uses TRBV6-5 with TRBJ1-2; weak D call: TRBD1 (6 bases). CDR1 and CDR2 from the germline V gene are MNHEY and SVGAGI. The length of the CDR3 is 13 residues. V lost 3 bases and J 2 bases, leaving 7 bases between the germline ends. The CDR3 DNA reads TGTGCCAGCAGTTATACAGGGAACTATGGCTACACCTTC. Its translation: CASSYTGNYGYTF.

This clone came up a few times. The chain has TRBV6-1 and TRBJ1-3; D perhaps matches TRBD1 (5 bases). The V end was cut by 11 bases, the J end by 2 bases, with 16 bases between. The CDR3 extends over 14 amino acids. The germline V gene has CDR1 MNHNS and CDR2 SASEGT. The CDR3 coding sequence is TGTGCCGGGGGTAGGGGAGGGACTGGAAACACCATATATTTT. Protein product: CAGGRGGTGNTIYF.

The chain employs TRBV4-3 and TRBJ2-7; D perhaps matches TRBD1 (5 bases). Germline V CDR1 and CDR2: LGHNA, YSLEER. The CDR3 sequence is 14 residues long. The germline V and J ends were trimmed by 1 base and 3 bases, with 10 bases remaining between them. CDR3 nucleotide sequence: TGCGCCAGCAGCCAAGCCGTCAGGGACTACGAGCAGTACTTC. Residues: CASSQAVRDYEQYF.

The gene calls are TRBV6-2 or TRBV6-3 and TRBJ1-5, with D possibly TRBD1 on 5 matching bases. CDR1 MNHEY and CDR2 SVGEGT come from the germline V gene. The CDR3 loop spans 16 amino acids. The ends were cut back, 2 bases at V and 8 bases at J, with 19 bases in the middle. The CDR3 DNA sequence: TGTGCCAGCAGTTACGAAGGCAGGGAAGCGGTGGAGCCCCAGCATTTT. Translated: CASSYEGREAVEPQHF.

The chain joins TRBV24-1 to TRBJ2-1, with 7 bases matching TRBD2. The junction had 14 bases not matched to a gene; V was cut back by 1 base and J by 0 bases. This CDR3 has 20 residues. Per the germline V gene, CDR1 is KGHDR and CDR2 is SFDVKD. CDR3 in DNA: TGTGCCACCAGTGATTTATACACGAGTCCCACGGGGGGCTCCTACAATGAGCAGTTCTTC. It encodes CATSDLYTSPTGGSYNEQFF.

This clone was detected ten times or more. A read error may explain this, as a much larger clone is one base away. The genes are TRBV6-1 and TRBJ2-1; TRBD2 aligns across 8 bases. Per the germline V gene, CDR1 is MNHNS and CDR2 is SASEGT. This CDR3 comprises 16 residues. The CDR3 loop reads CASNEFREGPGDEQFF. The CDR3 DNA reads TGTGCCAGCAATGAATTTCGGGAGGGCCCGGGGGATGAGCAGTTCTTC.